This T cell receptor (beta chain) was observed in a study of cytomegalovirus exposure and HLA in healthy donors. Findings and caveats of the study: Some public TCRs appeared in many individuals, while most sequences were rare. Earlier analysis yielded a pattern in which most TCR beta V segments were productive about 90% or about 30% of the time. Roughly even sequencing depth across donors was the assumption behind the presence/absence analyses. The majority of CMV-associated TCR beta chains were reported as apparently HLA-restricted in a later analysis.

As regards this clone: What it binds is unknown.

Researchers ran the PCR with 60 Vbeta and 13 Jbeta primers. The repertoire was sequenced with immunoSEQ multiplex PCR; TCRdb's copy has only in-frame clones and lacks some. This sample has some 120,000 clones, with 70% found just once. Input material: PBMCs. The receptor's source is a man under 40 in good health and CMV-seropositive.

The CDR3: CASSGGTSGGPETQYF. The CDR3 coding sequence is TGTGCCAGTAGTGGTGGGACTAGCGGGGGGCCTGAGACCCAGTACTTC. This chain joins TRBV19 and TRBJ2-5; 15 positions agree with TRBD2. The V segment lost 5 bases and the J segment 5 bases; nucleotides outside the gene matches: 6. CDR3 length: 16 residues. From germline, CDR1 is LNHDA and CDR2 SQIVND (reference sequence).